This T cell receptor (beta chain) was sequenced for a study of OX40 agonist ivuxolimab in advanced cancers. CDR3 length equals 14 residues. After removal of 6 bases from V and 3 bases from J, the junction contained 6 bases not matched to a gene. The germline V gene encodes CDR1 SGHRS and CDR2 YFSETQ. Clones were read by immunoSEQ multiplex PCR, and TCRdb kept only the in-frame ones, dropping some. In the table there are roughly 68,000 clones, around 84% of which are singletons. To note about this clone: The antigen remains undetermined.

Overall study findings and caveats: Relative to CD4+ cells, CD8+ T cells on average had more expanded clones.

The chain joins TRBV5-1 to TRBJ2-1; 7 nucleotides line up with TRBD2. The sequencing used CD4+ or CD8+ T cells sorted from blood, collected in a trial of the OX40 agonist ivuxolimab. The sequence was obtained from an adult with an advanced solid tumor such as melanoma, head and neck, liver or kidney cancer. The CDR3 here is CASTSGLVYNEQFF. For the CDR3, the DNA is TGCGCCAGCACATCCGGACTAGTCTACAATGAGCAGTTCTTC. Using reference TRBV5-1 and TRBJ2-1 for the parts outside the CDR3, the full variable domain is KAGVTQTPRYLIKTRGQQVTLSCSPISGHRSVSWYQQTPGQGLQFLFEYFSETQRNKGNFPGRFSGRQFSNSRSEMNVSTLELGDSALYLCASTSGLVYNEQFFGPGTRLTVL.